This passage covers 15 T cell receptor beta chains from one sample sequenced in a study of blood T cell repertoires in COVID-19. Produced via immunoSEQ multiplex PCR; TCRdb's table is partial and in-frame only. The data contain more than 150,000 clones, approximately 78% of them seen just once; the ten biggest clones take up about 2.8%. Sequencing was done on a sample of peripheral blood. These receptors originate from a woman at least 80 years old with active or convalescent COVID-19.

The chain carries TRBV7-9 and TRBJ1-3; TRBD1 agrees at 8 bases. The CDR3 runs 15 residues. From germline, CDR1 is SEHNR and CDR2 FQNEAQ (reference sequence). Losses at the gene ends were 5 bases for V and 1 base for J; bases not matched to a gene: 4. Written as DNA, the CDR3 is TGTGCCAGCAGCCCACAGGGGGGGTCTGGAAACACCATATATTTT. Amino acids: CASSPQGGSGNTIYF.

V usage is TRBV11-3 and J usage is TRBJ1-2, with D possibly being TRBD1 (6 bases). Germline CDR1 is SGHNT and CDR2 is YENEEA. Trimming pared 2 bases from V and 7 bases from J, leaving 8 bases between. This CDR3 spans 12 amino acids. CDR3 loop: CASSLQGSGYTF. The CDR3 region has the DNA TGTGCCAGCAGCTTACAGGGGTCTGGCTACACCTTC.

CDR3 protein: CALRAGGGEQFF. CDR3 in DNA: TGTGCGCTCCGGGCGGGGGGCGGTGAGCAGTTCTTC. The J gene is TRBJ2-1, the V gene TRBV28; 8 nucleotides line up with TRBD2. The V gene's germline CDR1 is MDHEN and CDR2 SYDVKM. The CDR3 sequence is 12 residues long.

The V call is TRBV12-3 or TRBV12-4, the J call TRBJ1-1; D unresolved. There are 11 residues in the CDR3. Trimming stripped 7 bases from V and 2 bases from J, with 5 bases between. The CDR3 reads CASTLNTEAFF. CDR3 sequence (DNA): TGTGCCAGCACTCTAAACACTGAAGCTTTCTTT.

The chain employs TRBV4-2 and TRBJ2-1, with 7 bases lining up with TRBD2. The CDR3 loop spans 17 amino acids. Trimming at V came to 1 base and at J to 2 bases, leaving 8 bases not matched to a gene. Germline V CDR1 and CDR2: LGHNA, YNFKEQ. This chain's CDR3 is CASSQVYTSGAYNEQFF. The CDR3 DNA reads as TGTGCCAGCAGCCAAGTGTATACCAGCGGGGCCTACAATGAGCAGTTCTTC.

V gene TRBV5-5 combines with J gene TRBJ2-4, with D tentatively TRBD1 (6 bases). The CDR3 is made up of 14 amino acids. The germline V gene encodes CDR1 SGHKS and CDR2 YYEKEE (reference sequence). V was cut by 5 bases and J by 1 base, with 10 bases left in between. CDR3 DNA sequence: TGTGCCAGCAGGCTAACAGGGGCCAAAAACATTCAGTACTTC. This sequence encodes CASRLTGAKNIQYF.

The genes are TRBV7-2 and TRBJ2-7; 8 positions agree with TRBD2. The junction had 9 bases not matched to a gene; V was cut back by 8 bases and J by 3 bases. Germline-derived CDR1 and CDR2 are SGHTA and FQGNSA. The CDR3 consists of 14 residues. The CDR3 is CASGPIAGSYEQYF. The CDR3 DNA follows: TGTGCCAGCGGACCAATAGCGGGGAGCTACGAGCAGTACTTC.

The rearrangement joins TRBV18 to TRBJ2-7; 7 positions match TRBD1. The CDR3 totals 15 residues. Losses at the gene ends were 4 bases for V and 0 bases for J; bases not matched to a gene: 6. Looked up from germline, CDR1 is KGHSH and CDR2 is LQKENI. The CDR3 nucleotides read TGTGCCAGCTCACTCACAGGGGATAGCTCCTACGAGCAGTACTTC. It specifies CASSLTGDSSYEQYF.

V usage is TRBV2 and J usage is TRBJ1-2; TRBD1 might be the D (5 bases). Trimming shortened V by 8 bases and J by 3 bases, and 19 bases separated the two germline ends. Looked up from germline, CDR1 is SNHLY and CDR2 is FYNNEI. The CDR3 loop spans 15 amino acids. The CDR3 region is CASLFTPGGDYGYTF. The CDR3 DNA reads as TGTGCCAGCCTCTTCACCCCGGGGGGGGACTATGGCTACACCTTC. Complete variable domain (other parts from reference TRBV2 and TRBJ1-2): EPEVTQTPSHQVTQMGQEVILRCVPISNHLYFYWYRQILGQKVEFLVSFYNNEISEKSEIFDDQFSVERPDGSNFTLKIRSTKLEDSAMYFCASLFTPGGDYGYTFGSGTRLTVV.

Details on this clone: This may be a read error, as it is one base from a much larger clone. The rearrangement uses TRBV5-6 and TRBJ1-3; D is ambiguous. V lost 0 bases to trimming and J lost 0 bases, with 7 bases between them. The CDR3 spans 15 residues. CDR1 is SGHDT and CDR2 is YYEEEE in the germline V gene. CDR3 residues: CASSLGQNSGNTIYF. Written as DNA, the CDR3 is TGTGCCAGCAGCTTGGGCCAGAACTCTGGAAACACCATATATTTT.

This clone has more than one count but fewer than ten. The genes are TRBV15 and TRBJ2-2; 7 bases line up with TRBD2. The ends lost 11 bases at V and 4 bases at J; junction bases unmatched: 7. The CDR3 totals 13 residues. From germline, CDR1 is LNHNV and CDR2 YYDKDF (reference sequence). The CDR3 sequence is CAALREGTGELFF. CDR3 nucleotides: TGTGCCGCGTTGAGGGAGGGCACCGGGGAGCTGTTTTTT.

This chain connects TRBV19 to TRBJ2-1; perhaps TRBD2 as D (6 bases). Trimming took off 10 bases at V and 5 bases at J, with 9 bases between the two ends. The germline gives CDR1 LNHDA, CDR2 SQIVND (reference sequence). The CDR3 length is 11 residues. The CDR3 sequence: CATREDNEQFF. The CDR3 nucleotides are TGTGCCACCAGGGAGGACAATGAGCAGTTCTTC.

J is TRBJ2-3 and V is TRBV5-1; D possibly corresponds to TRBD1 (6 bases). The CDR3 sequence is 15 residues long. Trimming shortened V by 2 bases and J by 1 base, and 11 bases separated the two germline ends. Looked up from germline, CDR1 is SGHRS and CDR2 is YFSETQ. DNA for the CDR3: TGCGCCAGCAGCTTATCCCCAGGGGGCACAGATACGCAGTATTTT. It translates to CASSLSPGGTDTQYF.

The J gene is TRBJ2-3, the V gene TRBV12-3 or TRBV12-4; no clear D. Trimming removed 3 bases at V and 4 bases at J, with 5 bases between. This CDR3 comprises 12 residues. This CDR3 reads CASSLAPDTQYF. The CDR3 DNA sequence: TGTGCCAGCAGTTTGGCCCCAGATACGCAGTATTTT.

This clone was seen only once. This sequence joins TRBV4-1 and TRBJ2-7; D perhaps matches TRBD1 (6 bases). The CDR3 consists of 14 residues. Germline-derived CDR1 and CDR2 are MGHRA and YSYEKL. Trimming took 4 bases from V and 3 from J, leaving 13 bases between them. In DNA form, the CDR3 reads TGCGCCAGCAGCCGGGACAAGACTAACTACGAGCAGTACTTC. Protein sequence: CASSRDKTNYEQYF.